A single sample is the source of the 20 T cell receptor beta chains below, sequenced in a study of blood T cell repertoires in COVID-19. Sequencing was performed with immunoSEQ multiplex PCR; in TCRdb, only in-frame clones are kept and a portion is missing. The sample contains about 240,000 clones, less than 90% of which appear only once. Material: peripheral blood. The receptors stem from a man aged 55-75 years with acute or convalescent COVID-19.

The chain couples TRBV19 to TRBJ2-1; possibly TRBD1 for D (7 bases). CDR1 LNHDA and CDR2 SQIVND come from the germline V gene (reference sequence). V was trimmed by 6 bases and J by 7 bases, leaving 10 bases between them. This CDR3 is 12 amino acids long. The CDR3 DNA is TGTGCCAGTAGCCCAGGGGGGAATGAGCAGTTCTTC. Its translation: CASSPGGNEQFF.

V usage is TRBV28 and J usage is TRBJ2-5; no reliable D call. V lost 1 base to trimming and J lost 3 bases, with 21 bases between them. The CDR3 runs 18 residues. Germline V gene data show CDR1 as MDHEN and CDR2 as SYDVKM. CDR3: CASSLYERLRRVEETQYF. In DNA, the CDR3 is TGTGCCAGCAGTTTATATGAGAGACTCCGTAGAGTTGAAGAGACCCAGTACTTC.

Comments on this clone: An end of the junction differs from the germline gene, which may be a read error. V is TRBV28 and J is TRBJ2-3, with a possible D match to TRBD2 (6 bases). The CDR3 has 11 amino acids. The germline V gene has CDR1 MDHEN and CDR2 SYDVKM. CDR3 amino acids: CASSPRDSTTF. The CDR3 DNA sequence: TGTGCCAGCAGTCCTCGGGACTCTACAACCTTT.

The rearrangement joins TRBV6-2 or TRBV6-3 to TRBJ2-2; 12 nucleotides line up with TRBD2. Trimming removed 5 bases from V and 4 bases from J; junction bases left unmatched: 11. CDR3 size: 18 residues. Germline values: CDR1 MNHEY, CDR2 SVGEGT. The CDR3 sequence is CASSKRLAGEMSTGELFF. CDR3 DNA: TGTGCCAGCAGTAAACGACTAGCGGGAGAGATGAGCACCGGGGAGCTGTTTTTT.

The rearrangement links TRBV15 to TRBJ1-1; 8 bases are a match to TRBD1. The CDR3 runs to 16 residues. Germline V CDR1 and CDR2: LNHNV, YYDKDF (reference sequence). V trimming: 5 bases; J trimming: 5 bases; junction bases outside the gene matches: 13. The CDR3 here is CATSGRAGTGGTEAFF. The DNA of the CDR3 is TGTGCCACCAGCGGTAGAGCCGGGACAGGCGGAACTGAAGCTTTCTTT.

V gene TRBV3-1 (or the pseudogene TRBV3-2) combines with J gene TRBJ1-6; no firm D call. The germline V and J ends were trimmed by 0 bases and 9 bases, with 6 bases remaining between them. The V gene's germline CDR1 is LGHDT and CDR2 YNNKEL (reference sequence). The CDR3 length is 13 residues. Here the CDR3 DNA reads TGTGCCAGCAGCCAAGATCCGGGTTCACCCCTCCACTTT. It encodes CASSQDPGSPLHF.

V gene TRBV30 combines with J gene TRBJ1-1; D remains ambiguous. The CDR3 spans 12 residues. The germline V gene encodes CDR1 GTSNPN and CDR2 SVGIG (reference sequence). V lost 0 bases, J lost 3 bases, and 5 bases lay in between. CDR3 DNA sequence: TGTGCCTGGAGTGTGGAGGACACTGAAGCTTTCTTT. Residues: CAWSVEDTEAFF.

The genes are TRBV28 and TRBJ2-2; TRBD1 matches 10 bases. V lost 5 bases to trimming and J lost 5 bases; unmatched junction nucleotides: 5. The CDR3 totals 15 residues. The germline gives CDR1 MDHEN, CDR2 SYDVKM. CDR3 in DNA: TGTGCCAGCAGTCCGACAGGGGGCCGGACCGGGGAGCTGTTTTTT. Translated: CASSPTGGRTGELFF.

The rearrangement joins TRBV15 to TRBJ2-1; 9 bases are shared with TRBD1. V was clipped by 3 bases and J by 8 bases; unmatched bases: 5. Germline lookup yields CDR1 LNHNV and CDR2 YYDKDF (reference sequence). The length of the CDR3 is 14 residues. As DNA, the CDR3 is TGTGCCACCAGCAGGTTGGACAGGGGTTATGAGCAGTTCTTC. Translation: CATSRLDRGYEQFF.

This chain uses TRBV30 with TRBJ1-5; 7 bases match TRBD1. The CDR3 has 15 amino acids. CDR1 GTSNPN and CDR2 SVGIG come from the germline V gene (reference sequence). Trimming removed 4 bases from V and 2 bases from J; junction bases left unmatched: 8. The CDR3: CAWTPGQLGNQPQHF. In DNA, the CDR3 is TGTGCCTGGACCCCGGGACAGTTGGGCAATCAGCCCCAGCATTTT.

This clone showed up just once. The chain has TRBV7-2 and TRBJ2-1; the D is unclear. The germline V gene has CDR1 SGHTA and CDR2 FQGNSA. Trimming removed 5 bases at V and 4 bases at J, with 3 bases between. CDR3 size: 11 residues. CDR3 nucleotide sequence: TGTGCCAGCAGCCGGTACAATGAGCAGTTCTTC. Residues: CASSRYNEQFF.

The chain has TRBV19 and TRBJ2-7; D possibly corresponds to TRBD1 (6 bases). In germline, CDR1 is LNHDA, CDR2 SQIVND (reference sequence). The CDR3 spans 13 residues. Trimming stripped 1 base from V and 4 bases from J, with 8 bases between. DNA for the CDR3: TGTGCCAGTAGTATAGGGACAGCGTACGAGCAGTACTTC. Its protein is CASSIGTAYEQYF.

The chain uses TRBV7-9 and TRBJ2-5; D might be TRBD1 (5 bases). V lost 2 bases, J lost 2 bases, and 12 bases lay in between. The V gene's germline CDR1 is SEHNR and CDR2 FQNEAQ (reference sequence). CDR3 length: 15 amino acids. CDR3 in amino acids: CASSLNWGSQETQYF. In DNA form, the CDR3 reads TGTGCCAGCAGCTTAAATTGGGGCTCTCAAGAGACCCAGTACTTC.

A single count supports this clone. The sample has other DNA sequences that encode this CDR3 too. The chain employs TRBV5-1 and TRBJ2-7; the match to TRBD1 covers 8 bases. The CDR3 length is 14 residues. Trimming removed 4 bases from V and 2 bases from J; junction bases left unmatched: 5. Per germline, CDR1 SGHRS and CDR2 YFSETQ. Written as DNA, the CDR3 is TGCGCCAGCAGCCTTGGACAGGGAGCCTACGAGCAGTACTTC. It specifies CASSLGQGAYEQYF.

The chain links TRBV5-4 to TRBJ2-7; TRBD2 might be the D (5 bases). Trimming took off 0 bases at V and 0 bases at J, with 10 bases between the two ends. The germline CDR1 and CDR2 sequences are SGHNT and YYREEE (reference sequence). CDR3 length: 15 residues. CDR3 protein: CASSLGPGSSYEQYF. In DNA form, the CDR3 reads TGTGCCAGCAGCTTGGGTCCGGGAAGCTCCTACGAGCAGTACTTC.

The J gene is TRBJ2-7, the V gene TRBV9, with D maybe TRBD1 (7 bases). The CDR3 runs to 15 residues. CDR1 is SGDLS and CDR2 is YYNGEE in the germline V gene. Trimming took off 4 bases at V and 1 base at J, with 15 bases between the two ends. The CDR3 is CASSREATGSYEQYF. The CDR3 nucleotides read TGTGCCAGCAGCAGGGAGGCGACAGGGTCCTACGAGCAGTACTTC.

The chain links TRBV19 to TRBJ1-1; TRBD1 might be the D (5 bases). Germline CDR1 is LNHDA and CDR2 is SQIVND (reference sequence). V gave up 7 bases and J gave up 3 bases, with 12 bases separating them. The CDR3 runs to 13 residues. The CDR3 nucleotides read TGTGCCAGTATAACCTCGGGGGACACTGAAGCTTTCTTT. Translated, it gives CASITSGDTEAFF.

This clone was counted only a few times. J is TRBJ2-7 and V is TRBV11-2, with D possibly being TRBD2 (6 bases). V was shortened by 3 bases and J by 7 bases, with 13 bases between the two germline ends. Germline CDR1 is SGHAT and CDR2 is FQNNGV. This CDR3 has 13 residues. CDR3 nucleotide sequence: TGTGCCAGCAGCTTGTCCGGGGCGGGAGAGCAGTACTTC. This encodes CASSLSGAGEQYF.

This chain connects TRBV28 to TRBJ2-1, with unresolved D. CDR1 and CDR2 from the germline V gene are MDHEN and SYDVKM. This CDR3 has 13 amino acids. Trimming left V 6 bases short and J 8 bases short, with 14 bases between. CDR3 residues: CASRLQPRDEQFF. CDR3 bases: TGTGCCAGCAGACTTCAGCCACGGGATGAGCAGTTCTTC.

J is TRBJ1-1 and V is TRBV12-5; D might be TRBD1 (6 bases). CDR1 is LGHNT, CDR2 FRNRAP, per germline. This CDR3 comprises 16 residues. V lost 4 bases to trimming and J lost 1 base, with 16 bases between them. CDR3 loop: CASGSLIGQPNTEAFF. Written as DNA, the CDR3 is TGTGCTAGTGGTTCACTAATCGGACAGCCGAACACTGAAGCTTTCTTT.